The 2 T cell receptor beta chains given below trace back to one sample, sequenced in a study of T cell responses to AZD1222 COVID-19 vaccine. Profiled with immunoSEQ multiplex PCR; TCRdb holds only in-frame clones, not every one. The data contain 83,000 or so clones, approximately 88% of them singletons. The starting material was peripheral blood, obtained on day 0 of MenACWY control vaccination. All receptors derive from an adult in good health.

This chain connects TRBV2 to TRBJ2-1; D possibly corresponds to TRBD1 (6 bases). The ends were cut back, 2 bases at V and 9 bases at J, with 14 bases in the middle. In germline, CDR1 is SNHLY, CDR2 FYNNEI. This CDR3 comprises 14 residues. This chain's CDR3 is CASSERLAQGEQFF. As DNA, the CDR3 is TGTGCCAGCAGTGAACGCCTAGCACAGGGTGAGCAGTTCTTC.

The chain is built from TRBV13 and TRBJ1-1, with D hard to call. Germline-derived CDR1 and CDR2 are PRHDT and FYEKMQ (reference sequence). The ends were cut back, 0 bases at V and 0 bases at J, with 2 bases in the middle. The CDR3 is made up of 13 amino acids. CDR3 residues: CASSLGVNTEAFF. The CDR3 DNA reads TGTGCCAGCAGCTTAGGGGTGAACACTGAAGCTTTCTTT.